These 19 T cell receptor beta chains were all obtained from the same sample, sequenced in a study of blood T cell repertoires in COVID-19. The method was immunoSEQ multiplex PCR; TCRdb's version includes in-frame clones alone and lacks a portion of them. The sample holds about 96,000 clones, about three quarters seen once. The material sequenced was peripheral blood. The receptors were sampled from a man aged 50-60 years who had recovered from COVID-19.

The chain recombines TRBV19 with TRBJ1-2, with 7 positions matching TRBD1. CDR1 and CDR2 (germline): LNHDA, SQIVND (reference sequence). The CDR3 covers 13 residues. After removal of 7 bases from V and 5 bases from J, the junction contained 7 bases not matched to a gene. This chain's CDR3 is CASTSPGQYGYTF. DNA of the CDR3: TGTGCCAGTACCTCCCCGGGACAGTATGGCTACACCTTC. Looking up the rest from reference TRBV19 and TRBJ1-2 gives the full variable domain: DGGITQSPKYLFRKEGQNVTLSCEQNLNHDAMYWYRQDPGQGLRLIYYSQIVNDFQKGDIAEGYSVSREKKESFPLTVTSAQKNPTAFYLCASTSPGQYGYTFGSGTRLTVV.

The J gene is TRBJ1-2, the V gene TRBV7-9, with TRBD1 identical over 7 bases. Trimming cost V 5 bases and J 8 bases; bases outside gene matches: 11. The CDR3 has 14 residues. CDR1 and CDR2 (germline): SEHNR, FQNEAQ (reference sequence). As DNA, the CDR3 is TGTGCCAGCAGCCCGCCGGGACAGCCTGGAGGCTACACCTTC. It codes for CASSPPGQPGGYTF.

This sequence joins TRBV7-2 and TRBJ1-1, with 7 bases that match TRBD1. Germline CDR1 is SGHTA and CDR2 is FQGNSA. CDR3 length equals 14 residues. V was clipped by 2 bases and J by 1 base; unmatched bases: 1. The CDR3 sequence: CASSLRGRNTEAFF. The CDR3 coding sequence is TGTGCCAGCAGCTTAAGGGGGCGGAACACTGAAGCTTTCTTT.

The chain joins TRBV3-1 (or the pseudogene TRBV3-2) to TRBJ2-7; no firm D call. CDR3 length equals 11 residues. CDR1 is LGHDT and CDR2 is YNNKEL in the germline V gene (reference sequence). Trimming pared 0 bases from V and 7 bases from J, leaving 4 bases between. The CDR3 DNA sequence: TGTGCCAGCAGCCAAGAGAGAGAGCAGTACTTC. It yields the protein CASSQEREQYF.

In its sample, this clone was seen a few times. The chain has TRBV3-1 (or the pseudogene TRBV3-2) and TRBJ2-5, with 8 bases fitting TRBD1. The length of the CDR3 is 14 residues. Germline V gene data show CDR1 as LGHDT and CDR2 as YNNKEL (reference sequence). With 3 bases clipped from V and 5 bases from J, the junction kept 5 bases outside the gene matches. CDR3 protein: CASSHRTGRETQYF. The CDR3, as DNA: TGTGCCAGCAGCCACCGGACAGGGAGGGAGACCCAGTACTTC.

The CDR3 is CASSIGAGTGLRDTQYF. The CDR3 nucleotides read TGTGCCAGTAGTATAGGGGCCGGGACAGGGTTGAGAGATACGCAGTATTTT. The chain combines TRBV19 with TRBJ2-3, with 9 bases lining up with TRBD1. CDR1 is LNHDA and CDR2 is SQIVND in the germline V gene (reference sequence). The CDR3 consists of 17 residues. V shed 1 base and J 5 bases; nucleotides not matched to a gene: 10.

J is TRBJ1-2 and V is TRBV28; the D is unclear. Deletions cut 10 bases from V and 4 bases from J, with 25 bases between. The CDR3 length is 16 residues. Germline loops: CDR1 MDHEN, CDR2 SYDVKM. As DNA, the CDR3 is TGTGCCACCAACCTACCGCGGACGGGGATTGGCTATGGCTACACCTTC. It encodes CATNLPRTGIGYGYTF.

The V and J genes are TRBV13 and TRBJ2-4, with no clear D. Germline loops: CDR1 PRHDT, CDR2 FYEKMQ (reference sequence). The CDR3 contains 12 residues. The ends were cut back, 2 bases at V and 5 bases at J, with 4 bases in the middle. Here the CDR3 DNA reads TGTGCCAGCAGCTTACGGGAAAACATTCAGTACTTC. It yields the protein CASSLRENIQYF.

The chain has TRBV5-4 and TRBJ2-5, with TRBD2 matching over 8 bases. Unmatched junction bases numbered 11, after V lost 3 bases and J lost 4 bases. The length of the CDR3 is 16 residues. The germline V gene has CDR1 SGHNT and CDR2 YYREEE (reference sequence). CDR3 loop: CASSSSGLGGSETQYF. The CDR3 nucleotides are TGTGCCAGCAGCTCCTCGGGACTAGGTGGTTCAGAGACCCAGTACTTC.

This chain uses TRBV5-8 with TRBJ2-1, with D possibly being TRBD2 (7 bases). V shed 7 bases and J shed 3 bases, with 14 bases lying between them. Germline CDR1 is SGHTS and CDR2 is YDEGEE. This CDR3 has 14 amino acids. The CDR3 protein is CASLVGGGYNEQFF. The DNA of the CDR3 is TGTGCCAGCCTAGTAGGGGGGGGCTACAATGAGCAGTTCTTC.

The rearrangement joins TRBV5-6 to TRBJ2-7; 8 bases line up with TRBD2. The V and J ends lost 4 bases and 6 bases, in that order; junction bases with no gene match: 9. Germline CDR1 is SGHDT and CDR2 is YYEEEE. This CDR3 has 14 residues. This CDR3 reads CASSNPAGVGEQYF. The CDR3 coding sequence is TGTGCCAGCAGCAACCCAGCGGGAGTAGGCGAGCAGTACTTC. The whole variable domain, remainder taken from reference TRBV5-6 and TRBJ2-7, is DAGVTQSPTHLIKTRGQQVTLRCSPKSGHDTVSWYQQALGQGPQFIFQYYEEEERQRGNFPDRFSGHQFPNYSSELNVNALLLGDSALYLCASSNPAGVGEQYFGPGTRLTVT.

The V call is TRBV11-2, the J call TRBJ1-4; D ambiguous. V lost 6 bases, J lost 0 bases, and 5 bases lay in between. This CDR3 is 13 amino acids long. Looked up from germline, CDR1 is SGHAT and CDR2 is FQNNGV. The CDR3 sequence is CASRRSTNEKLFF. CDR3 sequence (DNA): TGTGCCAGCAGGAGGTCAACTAATGAAAAACTGTTTTTT.

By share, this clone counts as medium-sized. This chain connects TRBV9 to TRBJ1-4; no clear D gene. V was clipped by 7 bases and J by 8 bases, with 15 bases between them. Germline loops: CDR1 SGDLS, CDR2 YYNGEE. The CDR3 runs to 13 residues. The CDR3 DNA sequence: TGTGCCAGCGGTGCTCACCCGGGAGAAAAACTGTTTTTT. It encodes CASGAHPGEKLFF.

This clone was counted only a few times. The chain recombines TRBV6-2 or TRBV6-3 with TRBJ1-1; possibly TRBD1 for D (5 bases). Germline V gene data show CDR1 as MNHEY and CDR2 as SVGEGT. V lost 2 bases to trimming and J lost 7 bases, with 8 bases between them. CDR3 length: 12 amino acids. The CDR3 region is CASSYLTGEAFF. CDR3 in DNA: TGTGCCAGCAGTTACCTTACAGGTGAAGCTTTCTTT.

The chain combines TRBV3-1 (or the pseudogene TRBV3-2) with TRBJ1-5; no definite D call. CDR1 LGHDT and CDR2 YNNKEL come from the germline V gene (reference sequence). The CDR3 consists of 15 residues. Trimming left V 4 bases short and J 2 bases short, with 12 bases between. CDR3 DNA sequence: TGTGCCAGCAGCCTACCGGGGAGCGGCAATCAGCCCCAGCATTTT. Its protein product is CASSLPGSGNQPQHF.

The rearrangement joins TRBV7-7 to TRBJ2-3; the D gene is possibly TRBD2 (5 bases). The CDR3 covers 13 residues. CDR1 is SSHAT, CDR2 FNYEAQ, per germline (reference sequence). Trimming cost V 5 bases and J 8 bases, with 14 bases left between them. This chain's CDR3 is CASSLSSEGTQYF. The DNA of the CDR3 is TGTGCCAGCAGCCTTAGTTCCGAGGGTACGCAGTATTTT. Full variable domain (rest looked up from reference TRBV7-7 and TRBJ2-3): GAGVSQSPRYKVTKRGQDVTLRCDPISSHATLYWYQQALGQGPEFLTYFNYEAQPDKSGLPSDRFSAERPEGSISTLTIQRTEQRDSAMYRCASSLSSEGTQYFGPGTRLTVL.

For the CDR3, the DNA is TGTGCCAGCAGCCATCGGGGGGGACAAGAGACCCAGTACTTC. This sequence encodes CASSHRGGQETQYF. J is TRBJ2-5 and V is TRBV3-1 (or the pseudogene TRBV3-2), with TRBD2 matching 8 bases. CDR1 is LGHDT, CDR2 YNNKEL, per germline (reference sequence). The CDR3 is made up of 14 amino acids. V lost 3 bases, J lost 2 bases, and 2 bases stayed unmatched.

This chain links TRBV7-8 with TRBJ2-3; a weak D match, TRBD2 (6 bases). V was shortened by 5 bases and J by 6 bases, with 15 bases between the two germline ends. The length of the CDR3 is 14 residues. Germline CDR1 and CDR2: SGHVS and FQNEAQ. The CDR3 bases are TGTGCCAGCAGCCGTACGGGGGAGATGGATACGCAGTATTTT. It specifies CASSRTGEMDTQYF. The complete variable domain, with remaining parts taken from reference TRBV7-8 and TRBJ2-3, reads GAGVSQSPRYKVAKRGQDVALRCDPISGHVSLFWYQQALGQGPEFLTYFQNEAQLDKSGLPSDRFFAERPEGSVSTLKIQRTQQEDSAVYLCASSRTGEMDTQYFGPGTRLTVL.

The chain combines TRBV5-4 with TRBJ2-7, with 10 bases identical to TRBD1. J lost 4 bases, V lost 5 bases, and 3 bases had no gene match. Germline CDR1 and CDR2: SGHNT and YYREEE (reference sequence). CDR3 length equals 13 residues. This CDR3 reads CASRRDRGYEQYF. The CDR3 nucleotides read TGTGCCAGCAGGCGGGACAGGGGATACGAGCAGTACTTC.